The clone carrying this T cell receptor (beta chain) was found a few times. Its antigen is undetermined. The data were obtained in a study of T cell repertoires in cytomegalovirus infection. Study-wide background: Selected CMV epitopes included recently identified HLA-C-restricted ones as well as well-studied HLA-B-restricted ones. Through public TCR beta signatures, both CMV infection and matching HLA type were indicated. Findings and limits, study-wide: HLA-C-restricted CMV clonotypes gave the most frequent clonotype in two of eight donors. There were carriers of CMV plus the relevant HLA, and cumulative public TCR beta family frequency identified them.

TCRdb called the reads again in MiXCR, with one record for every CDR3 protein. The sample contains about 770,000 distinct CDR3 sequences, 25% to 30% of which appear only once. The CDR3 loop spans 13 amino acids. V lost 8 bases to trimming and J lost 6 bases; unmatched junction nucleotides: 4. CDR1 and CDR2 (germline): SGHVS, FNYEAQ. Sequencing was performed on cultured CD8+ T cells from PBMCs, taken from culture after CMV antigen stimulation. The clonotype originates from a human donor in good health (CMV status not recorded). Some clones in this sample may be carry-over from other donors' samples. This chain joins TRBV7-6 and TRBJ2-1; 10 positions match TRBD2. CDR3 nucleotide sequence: TGTGCCAGCGAGTTAGCGGGAGGCAATGAGCAGTTCTTC. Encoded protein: CASELAGGNEQFF.